The next 6 T cell receptor beta chains were all read from a single sample in a study of cytomegalovirus exposure and HLA in healthy donors. Here immunoSEQ multiplex PCR was the method, and the copy in TCRdb shows in-frame clones only, minus some. The table has 150,000 or so clones, approximately 90% seen once. The sequencing sample was made of PBMCs. These receptors originate from a woman aged 30 to 39 in good health and CMV-seropositive.

This clone was detected once. The V gene is TRBV5-1, the J gene TRBJ1-1, with D unclear. Looked up from germline, CDR1 is SGHRS and CDR2 is YFSETQ. This CDR3 is built from 12 residues. Trimming cost V 3 bases and J 10 bases, with 13 bases left between them. CDR3 nucleotide sequence: TGCGCCAGCAGCTCGGATGACCGAGGAGCTTTCTTT. This translates into CASSSDDRGAFF.

The chain links TRBV7-8 to TRBJ2-7; 8 bases line up with TRBD1. CDR3 length equals 15 residues. V gave up 7 bases and J gave up 0 bases; unmatched junction bases: 8. Germline V CDR1 and CDR2: SGHVS, FQNEAQ. The CDR3 reads CASMSPGQASYEQYF. For the CDR3, the DNA is TGTGCCAGCATGTCACCGGGACAGGCCTCCTACGAGCAGTACTTC.

V and J are TRBV19 and TRBJ1-5, with 7 bases that match TRBD1. J lost 0 bases, V lost 2 bases, and 4 bases had no gene match. Germline assignment: CDR1 LNHDA and CDR2 SQIVND (reference sequence). This CDR3 has 16 residues. In DNA form, the CDR3 reads TGTGCCAGTAGTATACAGGGGGGCTATAGCAATCAGCCCCAGCATTTT. Translated: CASSIQGGYSNQPQHF.

This clone was detected once. This chain links TRBV27 with TRBJ2-5; 9 positions match TRBD2. Germline trimming cut 4 bases from V and 2 bases from J; bases unmatched to any gene: 5. Germline V CDR1 and CDR2: MNHEY, SMNVEV (reference sequence). The CDR3 totals 15 residues. CDR3 residues: CASSSLAGIQETQYF. In DNA form, the CDR3 reads TGTGCCAGCAGTTCCCTAGCGGGGATACAAGAGACCCAGTACTTC.

The V gene is TRBV2, the J gene TRBJ2-2, with 9 bases aligning to TRBD1. The CDR3 extends over 16 amino acids. J was trimmed by 5 bases and V by 4 bases; bases with no gene match: 8. Germline lookup yields CDR1 SNHLY and CDR2 FYNNEI. CDR3 in amino acids: CASSGVGTGLTGELFF. The CDR3 DNA follows: TGTGCCAGCAGTGGGGTGGGGACAGGGTTAACCGGGGAGCTGTTTTTT.

This clone was picked up one time. V is TRBV13 and J is TRBJ1-1; D unclear. The CDR3 covers 15 residues. Per the germline V gene, CDR1 is PRHDT and CDR2 is FYEKMQ (reference sequence). V was trimmed by 7 bases and J by 6 bases, leaving 21 bases between them. CDR3 amino acids: CASTPSGSGKAEAFF. In nucleotides, the CDR3 is TGTGCCAGCACTCCCTCCGGATCCGGGAAGGCTGAAGCTTTCTTT.